The 9 T cell receptor beta chains below come from one sample, sequenced in a study of T cell changes during pregnancy in multiple sclerosis. Repertoires were generated with immunoSEQ multiplex PCR, while TCRdb's copy carries only in-frame clones and drops some. This table has 15,000 to 20,000 clones, 86% appearing once. This specimen consisted of CD8+ T cells from peripheral blood mononuclear cells, obtained in the third trimester of pregnancy. These receptor sequences come from a female donor in good health, enrolled as a control in a pregnancy study.

This clone turned up a few times. J is TRBJ1-1 and V is TRBV7-9, with D uncertain. This CDR3 contains 16 residues. Germline values: CDR1 SEHNR, CDR2 FQNEAQ (reference sequence). Trimming took off 7 bases at V and 5 bases at J, with 23 bases between the two ends. The CDR3 loop is CASTSFRYGRVTEAFF. The CDR3 DNA reads as TGTGCCAGCACCAGCTTTCGTTACGGGCGGGTGACTGAAGCTTTCTTT.

The V call is TRBV4-3, the J call TRBJ1-4; D gene unclear. The germline V and J ends were trimmed by 0 bases and 4 bases, with 12 bases remaining between them. This CDR3 comprises 16 residues. Per germline, CDR1 LGHNA and CDR2 YSLEER. CDR3 bases: TGCGCCAGCAGCCAAGATCGAGGCAGCCTTAATGAAAAACTGTTTTTT. It yields the protein CASSQDRGSLNEKLFF.

The chain recombines TRBV6-6 with TRBJ2-7; no firm D call. V was shortened by 2 bases and J by 5 bases, with 16 bases between the two germline ends. CDR1 MNHNY and CDR2 SVGAGI come from the germline V gene (reference sequence). This CDR3 is built from 15 residues. The CDR3 loop reads CASSYPGGNPNEQYF. The CDR3 bases are TGTGCCAGCAGTTACCCCGGCGGCAATCCCAACGAGCAGTACTTC.

The V gene is TRBV11-1, the J gene TRBJ1-1; D uncertain. V lost 5 bases to trimming and J lost 1 base, with 14 bases between them. The CDR3 is 15 residues long. Per the germline V gene, CDR1 is SGHAT and CDR2 is FQDESV (reference sequence). The chain's CDR3 is CASSEGRVENTEAFF. CDR3 nucleotide sequence: TGTGCCAGCAGCGAGGGTAGGGTGGAGAACACTGAAGCTTTCTTT.

The rearrangement joins TRBV7-9 to TRBJ1-2; 7 bases agree with TRBD1. In germline, CDR1 is SEHNR, CDR2 FQNEAQ (reference sequence). The V gene end was trimmed by 4 bases and the J gene end by 7 bases; junction bases not matched to a gene: 9. The length of the CDR3 is 14 residues. This CDR3 is CASSSGTVRGGYTF. DNA of the CDR3: TGTGCCAGCAGCTCCGGGACAGTGCGCGGTGGCTACACCTTC.

V and J are TRBV25-1 and TRBJ1-1, with 8 bases fitting TRBD1. Unmatched junction bases numbered 4, after V lost 1 base and J lost 0 bases. The CDR3 has 16 residues. The V gene's germline CDR1 is MGHDK and CDR2 SYGVNS. CDR3 coding DNA: TGTGCCAGCAGTGAATTAGGACAGGGCGTGAACACTGAAGCTTTCTTT. This codes for CASSELGQGVNTEAFF.

This chain links TRBV9 with TRBJ2-3; 8 positions agree with TRBD2. The CDR3 covers 15 residues. V was pared by 1 base and J by 3 bases, with 4 bases of the junction left unmatched. CDR1 and CDR2 (germline): SGDLS, YYNGEE. The CDR3 DNA sequence: TGTGCCAGCAGCGTATTAGCGGGGCTAACAGATACGCAGTATTTT. This gives the protein CASSVLAGLTDTQYF.

In regard to this clone: Other nucleotide sequences in the sample specify the same CDR3. V gene TRBV7-9 combines with J gene TRBJ1-2; tentatively, D is TRBD1 (5 bases). The CDR3 has 15 residues. The V end was cut by 0 bases, the J end by 7 bases, with 15 bases between. From germline, CDR1 is SEHNR and CDR2 FQNEAQ (reference sequence). The CDR3 region is CASSLAFREVGGYTF. The CDR3, as DNA: TGTGCCAGCAGCTTAGCCTTCAGGGAGGTCGGTGGCTACACCTTC.

The V gene is TRBV7-2, the J gene TRBJ1-2; D is uncertain. Trimming took off 0 bases at V and 7 bases at J, with 12 bases between the two ends. Germline CDR1 is SGHTA and CDR2 is FQGNSA. The CDR3 is 14 residues long. DNA of the CDR3: TGTGCCAGCAGCTTAGCGCTCCGGGGTAGTGGCTACACCTTC. This gives the protein CASSLALRGSGYTF.